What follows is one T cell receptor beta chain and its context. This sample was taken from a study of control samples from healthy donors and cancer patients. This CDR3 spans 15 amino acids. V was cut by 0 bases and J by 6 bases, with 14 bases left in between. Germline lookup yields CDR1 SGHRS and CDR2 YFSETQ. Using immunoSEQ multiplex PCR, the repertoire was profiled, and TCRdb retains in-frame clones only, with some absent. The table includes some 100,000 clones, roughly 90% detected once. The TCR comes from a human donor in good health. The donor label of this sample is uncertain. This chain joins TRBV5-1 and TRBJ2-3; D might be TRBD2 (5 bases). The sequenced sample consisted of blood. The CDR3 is CASSLAVAGGDTQYF. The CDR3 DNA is TGCGCCAGCAGCTTGGCCGTTGCGGGCGGGGATACGCAGTATTTT.